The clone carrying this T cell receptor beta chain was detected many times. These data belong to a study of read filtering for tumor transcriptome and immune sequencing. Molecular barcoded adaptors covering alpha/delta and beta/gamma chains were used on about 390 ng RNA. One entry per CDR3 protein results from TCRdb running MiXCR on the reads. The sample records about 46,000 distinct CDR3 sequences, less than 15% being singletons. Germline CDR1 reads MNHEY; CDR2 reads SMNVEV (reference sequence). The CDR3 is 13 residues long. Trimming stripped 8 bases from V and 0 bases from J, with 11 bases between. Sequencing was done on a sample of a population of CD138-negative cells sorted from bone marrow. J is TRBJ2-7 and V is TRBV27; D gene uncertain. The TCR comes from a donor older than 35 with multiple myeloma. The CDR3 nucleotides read TGTGCCAGCGGGTTGACTGGCTCCTACGAGCAGTACTTC. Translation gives CASGLTGSYEQYF.